The present TCR beta chain was sequenced within a study of cytotoxic CD8 clonotypes in ibrutinib-treated CLL. For the study at large: Outcomes included 24 partial and 2 complete responses; after median roughly 65 months, roughly 15 stayed remitted and about twelve progressed.

The assay was immunoSEQ multiplex PCR, and TCRdb's table has in-frame clones only and misses some. The sample shows about 160,000 clones, roughly 77% of them seen only once. Germline lookup yields CDR1 SGHAT and CDR2 FQNNGV. Trimming cost V 5 bases and J 2 bases; bases outside gene matches: 5. The CDR3 consists of 15 residues. The sample consisted of PBMCs, taken after 12 months of ibrutinib treatment. This TCR came from a human donor with chronic lymphocytic leukemia. This chain joins TRBV11-2 and TRBJ2-7; 11 bases map to TRBD1. The CDR3 nucleotides are TGTGCCAGCAGCCCTCGGACAGGGGGCCCCTACGAGCAGTACTTC. Translation gives CASSPRTGGPYEQYF.